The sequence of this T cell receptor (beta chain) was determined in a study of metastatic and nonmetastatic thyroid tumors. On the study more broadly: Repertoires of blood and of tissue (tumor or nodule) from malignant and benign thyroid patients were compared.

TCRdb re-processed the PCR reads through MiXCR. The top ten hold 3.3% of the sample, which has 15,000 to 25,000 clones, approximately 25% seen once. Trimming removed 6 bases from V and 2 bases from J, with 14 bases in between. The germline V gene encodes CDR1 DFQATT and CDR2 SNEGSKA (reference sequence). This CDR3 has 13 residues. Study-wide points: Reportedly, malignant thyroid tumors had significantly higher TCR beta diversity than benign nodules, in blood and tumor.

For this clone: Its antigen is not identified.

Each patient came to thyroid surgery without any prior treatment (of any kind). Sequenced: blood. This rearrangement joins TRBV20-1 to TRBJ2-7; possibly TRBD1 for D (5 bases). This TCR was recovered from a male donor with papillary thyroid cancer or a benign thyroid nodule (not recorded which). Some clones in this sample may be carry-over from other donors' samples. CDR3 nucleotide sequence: TGCAGTGCCACGGACACCTCAGCCTACGAGCAGTACTTC. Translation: CSATDTSAYEQYF.